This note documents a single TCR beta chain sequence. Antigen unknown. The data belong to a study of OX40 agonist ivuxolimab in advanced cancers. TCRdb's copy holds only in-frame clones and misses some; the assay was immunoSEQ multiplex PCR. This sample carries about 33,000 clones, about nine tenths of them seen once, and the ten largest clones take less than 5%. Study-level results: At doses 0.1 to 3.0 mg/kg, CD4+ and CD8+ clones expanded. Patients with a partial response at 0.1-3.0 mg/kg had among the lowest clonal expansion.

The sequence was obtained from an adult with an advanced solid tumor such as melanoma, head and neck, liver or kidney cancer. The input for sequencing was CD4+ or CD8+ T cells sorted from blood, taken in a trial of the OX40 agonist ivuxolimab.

DNA for the CDR3: TGTGCCAGCAGTTGGGACAGGGGGCTTTGGAGCACAGATACGCAGTATTTT. Protein product: CASSWDRGLWSTDTQYF. This rearrangement joins TRBV28 to TRBJ2-3, with 12 bases identical to TRBD1. J was trimmed by 0 bases and V by 4 bases; bases with no gene match: 5. Germline CDR1 MDHEN, CDR2 SYDVKM. The CDR3 is made up of 17 amino acids.